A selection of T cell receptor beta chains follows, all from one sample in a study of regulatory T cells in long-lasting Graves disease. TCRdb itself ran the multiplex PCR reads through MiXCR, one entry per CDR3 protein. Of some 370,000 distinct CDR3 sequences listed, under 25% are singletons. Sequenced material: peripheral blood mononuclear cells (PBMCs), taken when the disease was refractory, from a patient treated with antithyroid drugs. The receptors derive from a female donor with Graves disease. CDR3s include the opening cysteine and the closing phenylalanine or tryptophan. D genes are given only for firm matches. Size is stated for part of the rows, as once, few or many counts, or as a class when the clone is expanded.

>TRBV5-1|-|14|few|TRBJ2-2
TGCGCCAGCAGCGGACGGACGAACACCGGGGAGCTGTTTTTT
CASSGRTNTGELFF
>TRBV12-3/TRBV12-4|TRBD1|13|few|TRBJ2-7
TGTGCCAGCAGGACAGGGGGTGTACACGAGCAGTACTTC
CASRTGGVHEQYF
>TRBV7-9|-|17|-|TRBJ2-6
TGTGCCAGCAGCTACGGACAGCCTCTCTCTGGGGCCAACGTCCTGACTTTC
CASSYGQPLSGANVLTF
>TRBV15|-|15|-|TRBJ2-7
TGTGCCACCAGCAGAGAAGGTACAGGGATCTACGAGCAGTACTTC
CATSREGTGIYEQYF
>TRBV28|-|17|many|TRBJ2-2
TGTGCCAGCAGTCCCTCCTTGGCCTACCGAAACACCGGGGAGCTGTTTTTT
CASSPSLAYRNTGELFF
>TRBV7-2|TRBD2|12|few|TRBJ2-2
TGTGCCATTCGGGAGGGGCCCGGGGAGCTGTTTTTT
CAIREGPGELFF
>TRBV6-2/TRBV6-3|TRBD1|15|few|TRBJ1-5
TGTGCCAGCAGCGTGTTCGACAGGGACACTCAGCCCCAGCATTTT
CASSVFDRDTQPQHF
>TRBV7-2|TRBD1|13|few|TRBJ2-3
TGTGCCAGCGGCAGGGGGCGGACAGATACGCAGTATTTT
CASGRGRTDTQYF
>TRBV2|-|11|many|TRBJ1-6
TGTGCCAGCCGGGTCGAGTCACCCCTCCACTTT
CASRVESPLHF
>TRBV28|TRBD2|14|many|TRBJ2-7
TGTGCCAGCAGTTTCGGGGGACTAAACTACGAGCAGTACTTC
CASSFGGLNYEQYF
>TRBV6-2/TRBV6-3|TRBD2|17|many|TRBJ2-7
TGTGCCAGCAGTTACTCGAGTAAGCCAGCGGGAGTCTACGAGCAGTACTTC
CASSYSSKPAGVYEQYF
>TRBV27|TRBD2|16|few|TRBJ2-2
TGTGCCAGCAGTTCTCAGACTAGCGGGAGGACCGGGGAGCTGTTTTTT
CASSSQTSGRTGELFF
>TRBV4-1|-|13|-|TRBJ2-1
TGCGCCAGCAGCCAAGGACTAGGGCGTGAGCAGTTCTTC
CASSQGLGREQFF
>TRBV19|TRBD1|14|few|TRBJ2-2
TGTGCCAGTACCGGGACAGGGAGCACCGGGGAGCTGTTTTTT
CASTGTGSTGELFF
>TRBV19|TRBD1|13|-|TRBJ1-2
TGTGCCACCTCAGGGGGGCGGATCTATGGCTACACCTTC
CATSGGRIYGYTF
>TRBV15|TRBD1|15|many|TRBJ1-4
TGTGCCACCAGCGCCCGACAGGGAACTAATGAAAAACTGTTTTTT
CATSARQGTNEKLFF
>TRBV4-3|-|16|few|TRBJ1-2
TGCGCCAGCAGCCACCACCGGACGGGGGCTAACTATGGCTACACCTTC
CASSHHRTGANYGYTF
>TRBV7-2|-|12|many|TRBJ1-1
TGTGCCAGCACATCACAAGGCACTGAAGCTTTCTTT
CASTSQGTEAFF
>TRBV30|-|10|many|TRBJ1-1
TGTGCCTGGATGGACACTGAAGCTTTCTTT
CAWMDTEAFF
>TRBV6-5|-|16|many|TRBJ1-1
TGTGCCAGCAGTTACTGGAAGGGGCACTTGAACACTGAAGCTTTCTTT
CASSYWKGHLNTEAFF
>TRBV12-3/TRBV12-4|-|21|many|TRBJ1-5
TGTGCCAGCAGTTTAAAATTGGGGGTAGGGACTGCCTCTTATAGCAATCAGCCCCAGCATTTT
CASSLKLGVGTASYSNQPQHF
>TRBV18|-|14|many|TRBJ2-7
TGTGCCAGCTCACCAACCGGGGCCAACTACGAGCAGTACTTC
CASSPTGANYEQYF
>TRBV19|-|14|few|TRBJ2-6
TGTGCCAGTACGAGGGGAGCGGGGGCCAACGTCCTGACTTTC
CASTRGAGANVLTF
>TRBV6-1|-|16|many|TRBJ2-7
TGTGCCAGCAAAGGAGGTGGTTCCCTGGGGATCTACGAGCAGTACTTC
CASKGGGSLGIYEQYF
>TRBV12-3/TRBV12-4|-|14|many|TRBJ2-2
TGTGCCAGCAGTCCGCTCTTGGGGACCGGGGAGCTGTTTTTT
CASSPLLGTGELFF
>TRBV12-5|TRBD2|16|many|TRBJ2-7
TGTGCTAGTGGTTTGGACGGACTAGCGGGGGACTACGAGCAGTACTTC
CASGLDGLAGDYEQYF
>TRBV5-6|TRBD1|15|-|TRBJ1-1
TGTGCCAGCAGCCCCTGGGACAGCGCGAACACTGAAGCTTTCTTT
CASSPWDSANTEAFF
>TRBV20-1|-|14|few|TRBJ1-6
TGCAGTGCTAGCGTCGGAGATGTAAATTCACCCCTCCACTTT
CSASVGDVNSPLHF
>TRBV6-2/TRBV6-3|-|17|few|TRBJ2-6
TGTGCCAGCAGTTACGTTAGCGGACACTCTGGGGCCAACGTCCTGACTTTC
CASSYVSGHSGANVLTF
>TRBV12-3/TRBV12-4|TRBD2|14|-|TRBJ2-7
TGTGCCAGCACAACCGCCCGGGGGGGCTACGAGCAGTACTTC
CASTTARGGYEQYF
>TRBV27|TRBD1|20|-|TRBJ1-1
TGTGCCAGCAGTTTACAGTTCGAGGGACAGGGCGCTCTATGGGGCACTGAAGCTTTCTTT
CASSLQFEGQGALWGTEAFF
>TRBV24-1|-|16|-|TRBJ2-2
TGTGCCACCAGTGATCCCCTTACACCTCGGGGCGGGGAGCTGTTTTTT
CATSDPLTPRGGELFF
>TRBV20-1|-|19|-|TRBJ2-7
TGCAGTGCTAGAGACGATATCCCACTAGTGGCCATCCCCCCCTACGAGCAGTACTTC
CSARDDIPLVAIPPYEQYF
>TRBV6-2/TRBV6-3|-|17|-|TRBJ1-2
TGTGCCAGCAGTTCCTCGGGCCACTCCACCGGCAGCGGAGGCTACACCTTC
CASSSSGHSTGSGGYTF
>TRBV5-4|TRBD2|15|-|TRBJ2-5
TGTGCCAGCAGCCCTGAAGCGGGAGTGAAAGAGACCCAGTACTTC
CASSPEAGVKETQYF
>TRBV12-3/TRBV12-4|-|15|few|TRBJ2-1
TGTGCCAGCAGCGCGACGGAGGATGGCGGTAAAGAGCAGTTCTTC
CASSATEDGGKEQFF
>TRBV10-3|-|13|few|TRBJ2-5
TGTGCCATCAGGGACGGTGGCCAGGAGACCCAGTACTTC
CAIRDGGQETQYF
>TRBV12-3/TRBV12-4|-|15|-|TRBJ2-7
TGTGCCAGCAGTTTCGTCCAGGGTACTACCTACGAGCAGTACTTC
CASSFVQGTTYEQYF
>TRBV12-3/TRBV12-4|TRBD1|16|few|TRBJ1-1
TGTGCCAGCAGTTTATGGACAGGGGGCGCGAACACTGAAGCTTTCTTT
CASSLWTGGANTEAFF
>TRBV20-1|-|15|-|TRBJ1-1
TGCAGTGCTAACCCCCAGGAAGACCCAAACACTGAAGCTTTCTTT
CSANPQEDPNTEAFF
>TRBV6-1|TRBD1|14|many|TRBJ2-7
TGTGCCAGCAGCACCGGGACAGGGTTTTACGAGCAGTACTTC
CASSTGTGFYEQYF
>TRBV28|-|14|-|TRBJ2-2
TGTGCCAGCAGGAATGGACAGTTCACCGGGGAGCTGTTTTTT
CASRNGQFTGELFF
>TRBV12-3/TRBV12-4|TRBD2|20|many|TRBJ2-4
TGTGCCAGCAGTGTCGAACGAGGGACTAGCGGGAACAGAGCCAAAAACATTCAGTACTTC
CASSVERGTSGNRAKNIQYF
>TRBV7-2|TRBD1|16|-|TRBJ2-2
TGTGCCAGCAGCTACCAAGCAGGGGGCGGAACCGGGGAGCTGTTTTTT
CASSYQAGGGTGELFF
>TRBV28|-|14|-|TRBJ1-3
TGTGCCAGCAGTTTAAAACGCTCTGGAAACACCATATATTTT
CASSLKRSGNTIYF
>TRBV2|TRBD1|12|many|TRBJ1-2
TGTGCCAGCTACGGGACAGACTATGGCTACACCTTC
CASYGTDYGYTF
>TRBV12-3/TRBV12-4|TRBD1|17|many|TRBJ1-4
TGTGCCAGCAGTTTAGAGTATGCGACAGGGGGCGACGAAAAACTGTTTTTT
CASSLEYATGGDEKLFF
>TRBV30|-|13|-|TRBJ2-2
TGTGCCTGGACCGGGACCGCGGCCGGGGAGCTGTTTTTT
CAWTGTAAGELFF
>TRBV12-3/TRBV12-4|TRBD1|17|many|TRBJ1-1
TGTGCCAGCAGCAGCCGGTTACAGGGGTTATTGAACACTGAAGCTTTCTTT
CASSSRLQGLLNTEAFF
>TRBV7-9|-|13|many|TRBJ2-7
TGTGCCAGCTCGGTTGCGGGACCCTACGAGCAGTACTTC
CASSVAGPYEQYF
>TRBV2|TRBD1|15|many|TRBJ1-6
TGTGCCAGCAGTTTCGGACAGGCGCTATCTCCACCCCTCCACTTT
CASSFGQALSPPLHF
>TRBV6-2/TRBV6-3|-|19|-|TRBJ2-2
TGTGCCAGCAGTCCCCAAACCTGGGGTATAAGGTCGAACACCGGGGAGCTGTTTTTT
CASSPQTWGIRSNTGELFF
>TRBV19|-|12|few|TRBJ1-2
TGTGCCAGTAGTAGTTCCTCCATTGGCTACACCTTC
CASSSSSIGYTF
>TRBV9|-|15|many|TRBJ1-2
TGTGCCAGCAGCCTCGAGGCTTCCGTTGGGGAAGGCTACACCTTC
CASSLEASVGEGYTF
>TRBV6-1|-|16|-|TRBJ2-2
TGTGCCAGCAGTGTCGCAGGGCGTACGAACACCGGGGAGCTGTTTTTT
CASSVAGRTNTGELFF